These 30 T cell receptor beta chains share one sample of origin, sequenced in a study of tumor-infiltrating lymphocytes in primary liver carcinoma. Unsorted whole blood supplied the blood RNA, and germline DNA was isolated too. Reverse transcription of roughly 0.45 ug total RNA with a constant-region primer produced TCR beta cDNA. Three-round nested multiplex PCR performed with slightly modified ARM-PCR produced the TCR beta libraries. Two initial PCR rounds of about 11 cycles each paired TRBV1-TRBV30 forward primers with a C-beta reverse primer. TCRdb ran MiXCR on the multiplex PCR reads and lists one entry per CDR3 protein. This sample has just over 300,000 distinct CDR3 sequences; roughly three fifths occur once, and the top ten carry over 15%. Sequenced input: peripheral blood. These receptors were collected from a woman younger than 45 with primary liver carcinoma and hepatitis B virus infection.

On this clonotype: At one end, the junction sequence differs from germline, possibly due to a read error. The V gene is TRBV11-1, the J gene TRBJ2-1, with 9 positions matching TRBD2. The CDR3 sequence is 17 residues long. CDR1 SGHAT and CDR2 FQDESV come from the germline V gene (reference sequence). The CDR3 nucleotides read TGTGCCAGCAGTCACCCCGGGTGGCGGGAGGGGCCGAATGAACAGTCCTTC. Its translation is CASSHPGWREGPNEQSF.

Worth noting for this clonotype: One end of the junction varies from germline; a read error may be responsible. The chain has TRBV7-8 and TRBJ2-1; D gene unclear. CDR3 length: 11 residues. Germline CDR1 is SGHVS and CDR2 is FQNEAQ. The CDR3 coding sequence is TGTACCAGCAGTAGTCGACATGAGCAGTTCTTC. This translates into CTSSSRHEQFF.

This clonotype has ten or more counts. V and J are TRBV4-1 and TRBJ1-6; D may be TRBD1 (6 bases). The V gene lost 7 bases and the J gene lost 10 bases, with 20 bases spanning the gap. The CDR3 is made up of 15 amino acids. Germline V gene lookup returns CDR1 MGHRA and CDR2 YSYEKL. The CDR3 nucleotides read TGCGCCAGCACGAGGTCGACAGGCGCAGGATCACCCCTCCACTTT. Translation gives CASTRSTGAGSPLHF.

This clonotype has just a few counts. This chain connects TRBV18 to TRBJ2-6, with 8 bases that match TRBD1. The CDR3 runs to 17 residues. V shed 6 bases, J shed 3 bases, and the junction held 10 bases outside the gene matches. The germline V gene encodes CDR1 KGHSH and CDR2 LQKENI. The CDR3 loop is CASSLSQGALGANVLTF. In DNA form, the CDR3 reads TGTGCCAGCTCGCTTTCTCAGGGGGCCCTTGGGGCCAACGTCCTGACTTTC. The full variable domain, completed using reference TRBV18 and TRBJ2-6, is NAGVMQNPRHLVRRRGQEARLRCSPMKGHSHVYWYRQLPEEGLKFMVYLQKENIIDESGMPKERFSAEFPKEGPSILRIQQVVRGDSAAYFCASSLSQGALGANVLTFGAGSRLTVL.

This clonotype was detected once. This sequence joins TRBV5-1 and TRBJ1-3; no clear D gene. This CDR3 spans 15 amino acids. The germline V and J ends were trimmed by 4 bases and 0 bases, with 11 bases remaining between them. Germline lookup yields CDR1 SGHRS and CDR2 YFSETQ. In DNA, the CDR3 is TGCGCCAGCAGCCTTTCCGGGAGCTCTGGAAACACCATATATTTT. It is translated as CASSLSGSSGNTIYF.

This clonotype was seen only once. With a much larger clone just one base away, this may be a read error. The chain employs TRBV12-3 or TRBV12-4 and TRBJ1-5; maybe TRBD1 (6 bases). The end of the DNA aligns better with TRBJ2-3, so the J call may be wrong. This CDR3 has 13 amino acids. The CDR3 nucleotides are TGTGCCAGCAGTTTGGGGGCCCATCAGCCCCAGTATTTT. Translating it yields CASSLGAHQPQYF.

Concerning this clonotype: Possible read error: a much larger clone is one base away. V is TRBV6-6 and J is TRBJ1-2; maybe TRBD1 (5 bases). The CDR3 is made up of 14 amino acids. Looked up from germline, CDR1 is MNHNY and CDR2 is SVGAGI (reference sequence). The CDR3 nucleotides read TGTGTCAGCAGTTACCCCGGGGGTCCCGGTGGCTACACCTTC. Translating gives CVSSYPGGPGGYTF.

The table lists this clonotype with many counts. This chain links TRBV30 with TRBJ1-1; tentative D call: TRBD1 (6 bases). This CDR3 has 14 residues. Trimming removed 7 bases from V and 5 bases from J, with 20 bases in between. In germline, CDR1 is GTSNPN, CDR2 SVGIG (reference sequence). Here the CDR3 DNA reads TGTGCCTCTACACGACAGGCTGTAAGGACTGAAGCTTTCTTT. Its translation is CASTRQAVRTEAFF.

Points on this clonotype: A read error may be the cause here, since a much bigger clone is one base away. The chain couples TRBV29-1 to TRBJ1-2, with D tentatively TRBD1 (6 bases). V was shortened by 5 bases and J by 0 bases, with 10 bases between the two germline ends. The germline gives CDR1 SQVTM, CDR2 ANQGSEA. The CDR3 runs to 13 residues. CDR3 residues: CSVRGPTNYGYTF. The CDR3, as DNA: TGCAGCGTTCGGGGGCCTACTAACTATGGCTACACCTTC. The full variable domain, its missing parts supplied by reference TRBV29-1 and TRBJ1-2, is SAVISQKPSRDICQRGTSLTIQCQVDSQVTMMFWYRQQPGQSLTLIATANQGSEATYESGFVIDKFPISRPNLTFSTLTVSNMSPEDSSIYLCSVRGPTNYGYTFGSGTRLTVV.

This rearrangement joins TRBV28 to TRBJ1-5; possible D gene TRBD1, 5 bases. V lost 11 bases, J lost 1 base, and 18 bases lay in between. The CDR3 totals 15 residues. Germline V gene data show CDR1 as MDHEN and CDR2 as SYDVKM. CDR3 region: CAGRQGLRSNQPQHF. Written as DNA, the CDR3 is TGTGCCGGACGTCAGGGTTTGCGGAGCAATCAGCCCCAGCATTTT.

As regards this clonotype: Since a much larger clone is just one base distant, this may be a read error. V gene TRBV12-3 or TRBV12-4 combines with J gene TRBJ1-2; D gene unclear. The CDR3 extends over 13 amino acids. The CDR3 coding sequence is TGTGCCAGCAGTTTTAGCAGTAACTATGGCAACACCTTC. Residues: CASSFSSNYGNTF.

On this clonotype itself: At one end the junction does not follow the germline gene, possibly because of a read error. The rearrangement joins TRBV11-2 to TRBJ1-4; 7 nucleotides match TRBD1. Germline CDR1 SGHAT, CDR2 FQNNGV. This CDR3 spans 15 amino acids. CDR3 loop: CASSSYGQDNGKLFF. CDR3 bases: TGTGCCAGCAGCTCGTATGGACAGGATAATGGAAAACTGTTTTTT. The full variable domain, completed using reference TRBV11-2 and TRBJ1-4, is EAGVAQSPRYKIIEKRQSVAFWCNPISGHATLYWYQQILGQGPKLLIQFQNNGVVDDSQLPKDRFSAERLKGVDSTLKIQPAKLEDSAVYLCASSSYGQDNGKLFFGSGTQLSVL.

Turning to this clonotype: This clone may be a read error of a much larger clone one base away. The rearrangement joins TRBV6-1 to TRBJ1-2, with 8 bases identical to TRBD1. Germline V CDR1 and CDR2: MNHNS, SASEGT. CDR3 length: 17 residues. In nucleotides, the CDR3 is TGTGCCTGCAGTTACTCGCTTGGGACAGGAATCGACTATGGCTACACCTTC. It specifies CACSYSLGTGIDYGYTF.

Concerning this clonotype: Germline is not matched at one junction end, which may reflect a read error. The chain carries TRBV15 and TRBJ2-3, with 11 bases identical to TRBD1. Looked up from germline, CDR1 is LNHNV and CDR2 is YYDKDF (reference sequence). CDR3 length equals 16 residues. CDR3: CATSRVGRTGGDTQYF. The CDR3 bases are TGTGCCACCAGCAGAGTCGGGCGGACAGGGGGCGATACCCAGTATTTT.

V and J are TRBV5-8 and TRBJ1-5; D uncertain. The germline V gene encodes CDR1 SGHTS and CDR2 YDEGEE. The V end lost 4 bases, the J end lost 0 bases, and 8 bases lay between the germline ends. The CDR3 runs to 14 residues. In DNA, the CDR3 is TGTGCCAGCAGCCGGCGTAATAGCAATCAGCCCCAGCATTTT. This codes for CASSRRNSNQPQHF. The whole variable domain, remainder taken from reference TRBV5-8 and TRBJ1-5, is EAGVTQSPTHLIKTRGQQATLRCSPISGHTSVYWYQQALGLGLQFLLWYDEGEERNRGNFPPRFSGRQFPNYSSELNVNALELEDSALYLCASSRRNSNQPQHFGDGTRLSIL.

The sample holds many counts of this clonotype. The rearrangement uses TRBV29-1 and TRBJ2-7; D perhaps matches TRBD2 (6 bases). Trimming shortened V by 6 bases and J by 3 bases, and 15 bases separated the two germline ends. From germline, CDR1 is SQVTM and CDR2 ANQGSEA. This CDR3 is built from 13 residues. The CDR3 DNA is TGCAGCGTCGGCGGGACGGTGAACTACGAGCAGTACTTC. Its translation: CSVGGTVNYEQYF.

Notes on this clonotype: Mismatch with germline at one junction end may stem from a read error. This chain uses TRBV10-3 with TRBJ2-2; 14 nucleotides match TRBD2. Germline CDR1 ENHRY, CDR2 SYGVKD. CDR3 length equals 16 residues. In DNA, the CDR3 is TGTGCCACCCAGGGACTAGCGGGAGAGAACACCGGGGAACTGTTTTTT. The encoded protein is CATQGLAGENTGELFF.

Concerning this clonotype itself: A read error may account for a junction end that differs from germline. The chain is built from TRBV4-1 and TRBJ2-2, with D possibly matching TRBD2 (5 bases). The CDR3 covers 15 residues. CDR1 is MGHRA and CDR2 is YSYEKL in the germline V gene. The CDR3 coding sequence is TGCGCCAGCAGCCAAGTCGGGGTGAACATCGGGGAGCTGTTTTTT. This encodes CASSQVGVNIGELFF.

The rearrangement joins TRBV12-3 or TRBV12-4 to TRBJ1-1; 7 bases line up with TRBD1. With 5 bases clipped from V and 4 bases from J, the junction kept 13 bases outside the gene matches. This CDR3 comprises 16 residues. In nucleotides, the CDR3 is TGTGCCAGCAGTCACGACAGGGCCTCCGGGTCCACTGAAGCTTTCTTT. Encoded protein: CASSHDRASGSTEAFF.

This clonotype was detected many times. The DNA of the CDR3 is TGTGCCAGCAGCTTAACCAGAGGGGAGCAGTTCTTC. Residues: CASSLTRGEQFF. This chain joins TRBV11-3 and TRBJ2-1; D possibly corresponds to TRBD2 (5 bases). The CDR3 runs to 12 residues. Germline assignment: CDR1 SGHNT and CDR2 YENEEA. With 2 bases removed from V and 10 bases from J, the gap between germline ends came to 9 bases.

This clonotype was observed once. Given a much more abundant clone one base away, this may be a read error. The rearrangement links TRBV4-2 to TRBJ2-1; 13 nucleotides agree with TRBD2. This CDR3 is built from 19 residues. Germline CDR1 and CDR2: LGHNA and YNFKEQ. V lost 2 bases, J lost 0 bases, and 7 bases stayed unmatched. The CDR3 DNA sequence: TGTGCCAGCAGCCAAAAAGCCGGGACTAGCGGGGACTCCTACAATGAGCAGTTCTTC. It specifies CASSQKAGTSGDSYNEQFF.

In regard to this clonotype: This may be a read error: a much more frequent sequence differs by one nucleotide. The rearrangement joins TRBV4-1 to TRBJ2-7; 14 bases are shared with TRBD2. Germline V lookup: CDR1 MGHRA, CDR2 YSYEKL. The CDR3 sequence is 16 residues long. In DNA, the CDR3 is TGCACCAGCAGCCAAATGGGACTAGCGGGAGAGTACGAGCAGTACTTC. Its protein is CTSSQMGLAGEYEQYF.

This clonotype was seen at least ten times. The rearrangement joins TRBV11-1 to TRBJ2-2; possible D gene TRBD2, 6 bases. Trimming removed 3 bases from V and 3 bases from J, with 8 bases in between. Per germline, CDR1 SGHAT and CDR2 FQDESV (reference sequence). The CDR3 has 14 residues. Here the CDR3 DNA reads TGTGCCAGCAGCTTTGGCGGGGACACCGGGGAGCTGTTTTTT. It yields the protein CASSFGGDTGELFF. Full variable domain (outside the CDR3, taken from reference TRBV11-1 and TRBJ2-2): EAEVAQSPRYKITEKSQAVAFWCDPISGHATLYWYRQILGQGPELLVQFQDESVVDDSQLPKDRFSAERLKGVDSTLKIQPAELGDSAMYLCASSFGGDTGELFFGEGSRLTVL.

Comment on this clonotype: Given a much more abundant clone one base away, this may be a read error. V usage is TRBV12-3 or TRBV12-4 and J usage is TRBJ1-3; no firm D call. This CDR3 is 15 amino acids long. Trimming removed 3 bases at V and 0 bases at J, with 9 bases between. CDR3 protein: CASSFQCLSGNTIYF. The CDR3 bases are TGTGCCAGCAGTTTTCAATGTCTCTCTGGAAACACCATATATTTT.

A few counts support this clonotype. This chain joins TRBV5-4 and TRBJ2-3, with D unclear. V was cut by 7 bases and J by 7 bases, with 7 bases left in between. Germline CDR1 SGHNT, CDR2 YYREEE (reference sequence). The CDR3 is made up of 10 amino acids. The CDR3, as DNA: TGTGCCAGCCCTAACCATACGCAGTATTTT. As protein: CASPNHTQYF.

Comments on this clonotype: Sequence at one end of the junction differs from germline and may be a read error. The J gene is TRBJ2-3, the V gene TRBV29-1; 9 bases map to TRBD1. The length of the CDR3 is 13 residues. Germline loops: CDR1 SQVTM, CDR2 ANQGSEA. CDR3 bases: TGCAGCGTGGAAGGACAGGGGACAGATATGCAGTATTTT. Protein sequence: CSVEGQGTDMQYF.

Comments on this clonotype: Its ends do not fully match the called genes, so a read error is possible. This chain joins TRBV5-1 and TRBJ1-1, with 8 bases lining up with TRBD1. The CDR3 spans 15 residues. Germline V gene lookup returns CDR1 SGHRS and CDR2 YFSETQ. CDR3 residues: CASRLGTGQGTGAFF. Written as DNA, the CDR3 is TGCGCCAGCAGGTTAGGGACAGGCCAAGGGACTGGAGCTTTCTTT. Full variable domain (rest looked up from reference TRBV5-1 and TRBJ1-1): KAGVTQTPRYLIKTRGQQVTLSCSPISGHRSVSWYQQTPGQGLQFLFEYFSETQRNKGNFPGRFSGRQFSNSRSEMNVSTLELGDSALYLCASRLGTGQGTGAFFGQGTRLTVV.

Points on this clonotype: The conserved phenylalanine or tryptophan normally closing the CDR3 is absent here, so this likely arose from a read error. The DNA is left out, because the CDR3 cannot be placed on it with certainty; the CDR3 is given as TCRdb lists it. CDR3 sequence: CSVVRQYHTEASL. V is TRBV29-1 and J is TRBJ1-1. The CDR3 contains 13 residues when both ends are counted. Germline V gene sequence: CDR1 SQVTM, CDR2 ANQGSEA.

Points on this clonotype: It may be a read error: a sequence one base away is much more abundant. The gene calls are TRBV11-2 and TRBJ1-2, with D perhaps TRBD1 (5 bases). This CDR3 comprises 13 residues. Germline V gene sequence: CDR1 SGHAT, CDR2 FQNNGV. This CDR3 reads CGSSLEGNYGYTF. The CDR3 region has the DNA TGTGGCAGCAGCTTAGAGGGGAACTATGGCTACACCTTC.

For this clonotype: The junction departs from germline at one end; a sequencing error may be responsible. The gene calls are TRBV28 and TRBJ2-2, with D possibly called TRBD1 or TRBD2 (6 bases each). Germline values: CDR1 MDHEN, CDR2 SYDVKM. CDR3 length equals 18 residues. The CDR3 DNA is TGTGCCAGCATCACGATCACCGGAGGGGGACCGAACACCGGGAAGCTGTTTTTT. It yields the protein CASITITGGGPNTGKLFF.